What follows are 2 T cell receptor beta chains derived from one specimen sequenced in a study of cytomegalovirus exposure and HLA in healthy donors. This table comes from immunoSEQ multiplex PCR, and its TCRdb copy is limited to in-frame clones, with some not included. The sample gives 170,000 or so clones, 80% to 85% of which show up once; approximately 3% is in the top ten. Sequencing was done on a sample of PBMCs. Every receptor here comes from a woman aged 18-29 years in good health and CMV-seropositive.

The V call is TRBV10-3, the J call TRBJ2-3, with 10 nucleotides matching TRBD1. The CDR3 contains 14 residues. Germline loops: CDR1 ENHRY, CDR2 SYGVKD. V lost 10 bases, J lost 1 base, and 5 bases stayed unmatched. The CDR3 here is CASVDRGRTDTQYF. CDR3 in DNA: TGTGCCAGCGTTGACAGGGGGCGCACAGATACGCAGTATTTT.

The CDR3 spells CASSPSGTSTDTQYF. CDR3 bases: TGCGCCAGCAGCCCGAGCGGTACAAGCACAGATACGCAGTATTTT. The V gene is TRBV5-1, the J gene TRBJ2-3; tentative D call: TRBD2 (5 bases). The CDR3 runs 15 residues. CDR1 and CDR2 (germline): SGHRS, YFSETQ. V lost 4 bases and J 0 bases, leaving 12 bases between the germline ends. Drawing the rest from reference TRBV5-1 and TRBJ2-3, the complete variable domain is KAGVTQTPRYLIKTRGQQVTLSCSPISGHRSVSWYQQTPGQGLQFLFEYFSETQRNKGNFPGRFSGRQFSNSRSEMNVSTLELGDSALYLCASSPSGTSTDTQYFGPGTRLTVL.